This T cell receptor (beta chain) is drawn from a study of control samples from healthy donors and cancer patients. The V gene lost 0 bases and the J gene lost 2 bases, with 14 bases spanning the gap. The CDR3 consists of 16 residues. Germline values: CDR1 SGHDT, CDR2 YYEEEE. Clones were read by immunoSEQ multiplex PCR, and TCRdb kept only the in-frame ones, dropping some. The table includes a few hundred thousand clones, 75% to 95% detected once. The rearrangement links TRBV5-6 to TRBJ1-2; D is unclear. Sequencing was done on a sample of PBMCs. This sequence was found in a man aged 40-49 years with head and neck cancer. In DNA form, the CDR3 reads TGTGCCAGCAGCTTGGTTACTCACAGTCCAAACTATGGCTACACCTTC. It translates to CASSLVTHSPNYGYTF.